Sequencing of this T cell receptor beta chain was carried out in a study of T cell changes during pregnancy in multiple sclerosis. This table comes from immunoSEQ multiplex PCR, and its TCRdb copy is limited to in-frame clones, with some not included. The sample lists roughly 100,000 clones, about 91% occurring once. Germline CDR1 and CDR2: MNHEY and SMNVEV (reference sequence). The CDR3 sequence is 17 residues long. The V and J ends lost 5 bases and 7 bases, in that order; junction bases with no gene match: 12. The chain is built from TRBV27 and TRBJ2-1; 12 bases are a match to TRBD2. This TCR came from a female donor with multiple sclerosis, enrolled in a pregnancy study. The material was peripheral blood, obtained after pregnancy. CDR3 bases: TGTGCCAGCAGTCTCGAGACTAGCGGGAGTACCCTGAATGAGCAGTTCTTC. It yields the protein CASSLETSGSTLNEQFF.